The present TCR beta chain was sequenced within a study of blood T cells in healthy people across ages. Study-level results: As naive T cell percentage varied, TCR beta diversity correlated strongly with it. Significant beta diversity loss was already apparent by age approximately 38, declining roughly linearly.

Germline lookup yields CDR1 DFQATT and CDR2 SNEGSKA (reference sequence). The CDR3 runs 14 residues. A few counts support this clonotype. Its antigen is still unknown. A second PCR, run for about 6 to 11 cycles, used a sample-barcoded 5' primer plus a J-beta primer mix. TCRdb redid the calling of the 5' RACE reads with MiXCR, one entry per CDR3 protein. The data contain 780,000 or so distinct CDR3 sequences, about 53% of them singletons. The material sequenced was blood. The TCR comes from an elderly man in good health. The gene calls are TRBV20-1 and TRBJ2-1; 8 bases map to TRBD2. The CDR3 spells CSVLGLAGSNEQFF. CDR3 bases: TGCAGCGTACTCGGGCTAGCGGGTTCAAATGAGCAGTTCTTC.